This T cell receptor beta chain was sequenced for a study of cytotoxic CD8 clonotypes in ibrutinib-treated CLL. Here immunoSEQ multiplex PCR was the method, and the copy in TCRdb shows in-frame clones only, minus some. Among approximately 340,000 clones listed, 67% were seen once. This clone has more than one count but fewer than ten. Its target is unknown. Overall study findings and caveats: Clonality went up at the time of ibrutinib response, stayed stable in sustained remission, and later dropped back toward its baseline level at progression. The study found baseline clonality above age-matched healthy donors, tracking circulating CD8+ T-cell counts. Progressing patients had sampling times that differed from those of sustained-remission patients.

This CDR3 has 15 amino acids. The germline V gene encodes CDR1 SGHTA and CDR2 FQGNSA. The V end was cut by 5 bases, the J end by 1 base, with 14 bases between. This TCR derives from a human donor with chronic lymphocytic leukemia. Source: PBMCs, taken after 36 months of ibrutinib treatment. This chain uses TRBV7-2 with TRBJ2-5; D possibly uses TRBD1 or TRBD2 (5 bases each). In DNA form, the CDR3 reads TGTGCCAGCAGCCAGAGGGCAGGGCCCCAAGAGACCCAGTACTTC. Translated, it gives CASSQRAGPQETQYF.